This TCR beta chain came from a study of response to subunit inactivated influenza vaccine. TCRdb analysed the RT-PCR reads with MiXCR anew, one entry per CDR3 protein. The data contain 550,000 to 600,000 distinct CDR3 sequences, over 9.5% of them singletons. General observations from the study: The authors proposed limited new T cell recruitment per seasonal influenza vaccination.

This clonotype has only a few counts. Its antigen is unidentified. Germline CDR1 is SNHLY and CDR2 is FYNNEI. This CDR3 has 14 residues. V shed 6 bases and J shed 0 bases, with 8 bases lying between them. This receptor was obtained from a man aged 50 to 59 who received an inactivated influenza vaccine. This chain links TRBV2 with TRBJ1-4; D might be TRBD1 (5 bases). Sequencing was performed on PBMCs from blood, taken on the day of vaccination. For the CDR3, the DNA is TGTGCCAGCAGATGGGGGACAACTAATGAAAAACTGTTTTTT. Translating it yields CASRWGTTNEKLFF.